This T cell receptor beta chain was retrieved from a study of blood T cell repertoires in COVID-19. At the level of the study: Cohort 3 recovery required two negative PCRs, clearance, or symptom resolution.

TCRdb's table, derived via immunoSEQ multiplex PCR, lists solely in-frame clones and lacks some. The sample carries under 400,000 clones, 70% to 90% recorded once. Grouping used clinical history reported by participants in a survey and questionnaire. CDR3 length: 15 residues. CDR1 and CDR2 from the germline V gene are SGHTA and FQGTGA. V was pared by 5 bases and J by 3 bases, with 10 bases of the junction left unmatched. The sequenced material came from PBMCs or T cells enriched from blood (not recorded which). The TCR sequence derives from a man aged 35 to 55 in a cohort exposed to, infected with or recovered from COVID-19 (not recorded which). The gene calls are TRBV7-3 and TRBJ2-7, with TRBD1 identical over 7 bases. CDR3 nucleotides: TGTGCCAGCAGCCTATTGGGTGGGACAGACTACGAGCAGTACTTC. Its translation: CASSLLGGTDYEQYF.